This T cell receptor beta chain comes out of a study of T cells in localized non-small cell lung cancer. Study-level findings and limits: The study linked higher blood T cell density to longer overall survival. Across samples, adjacent lung featured a median roughly 50 of the top 100 tumor clones.

Looked up from germline, CDR1 is SNHLY and CDR2 is FYNNEI. The CDR3 has 15 amino acids. This table comes from immunoSEQ multiplex PCR, and its TCRdb copy is limited to in-frame clones, with some not included. The data show 100,000 to 150,000 clones, with roughly 90% seen just once and approximately 1.7% held by the top ten. Note on this clone: Its target is unknown.

The genes are TRBV2 and TRBJ1-2; D might be TRBD1 (6 bases). The origin of this receptor is a female donor of 60 years or more with stage I lung adenocarcinoma. The sequenced sample was peripheral blood, obtained before any cancer treatment. CDR3 sequence: CVWPGGEIPLYGYTF. The CDR3, as DNA: TGTGTCTGGCCGGGGGGCGAGATTCCCCTCTATGGCTACACCTTC.